The 19 T cell receptor beta chains below all came from one sample that was sequenced in a study of molecular identifiers for immune sequencing clone quantification. Each CDR3 protein is one row after TCRdb ran MiXCR on the PCR reads. This sample has around 89,000 distinct CDR3 sequences, with under 20% found just once. The sample consisted of naive CD8+ T cells from blood, with Jurkat cell RNA spiked in. Documented subset: FACS-sorted CD8+CD4-CCR7+CD45RA+ naive T cells. These receptors were obtained from a human donor in good health. Some libraries in this study had Jurkat cell RNA spiked in.

A word on this clonotype: A much larger clone lies one base from this, so it may be a read error. J is TRBJ2-1 and V is TRBV30, with 7 bases that match TRBD1. The CDR3 loop spans 13 amino acids. Germline V gene lookup returns CDR1 GTSNPN and CDR2 SVGIG (reference sequence). The DNA for the CDR3 is TGTGCCTGGGAGACAGGGACCTACAATGAGCGGTTCTTC. Its protein is CAWETGTYNERFF. Based on the CDR3 plus reference TRBV30 and TRBJ2-1, the full variable domain is SQTIHQWPATLVQPVGSPLSLECTVEGTSNPNLYWYRQAAGRGLQLLFYSVGIGQISSEVPQNLSASRPQDRQFILSSKKLLLSDSGFYLCAWETGTYNERFFGPGTRLTVL.

At least ten counts were recorded for this clonotype. This chain links TRBV9 with TRBJ2-2; D gene uncertain. With 1 base removed from V and 5 bases from J, the gap between germline ends came to 0 bases. The CDR3 contains 11 residues. Germline CDR1 reads SGDLS; CDR2 reads YYNGEE. CDR3 coding DNA: TGTGCCAGCAGCGTAACCGGGGAGCTGTTTTTT. This translates into CASSVTGELFF.

This clonotype appeared many times. This rearrangement joins TRBV29-1 to TRBJ2-2; D not certain. V shed 4 bases and J shed 2 bases, with 5 bases lying between them. CDR1 and CDR2 (germline): SQVTM, ANQGSEA. The CDR3 is made up of 12 amino acids. The CDR3 sequence: CSVVFNTGELFF. CDR3 coding DNA: TGCAGCGTTGTGTTTAACACCGGGGAGCTGTTTTTT.

This clonotype was found many times. The chain carries TRBV12-3 or TRBV12-4 and TRBJ2-1; D is ambiguous. Trimming shortened V by 7 bases and J by 8 bases, and 15 bases separated the two germline ends. There are 13 residues in the CDR3. As DNA, the CDR3 is TGTGCCAGCATTGGGCCCTGGCGCGATGAGCAGTTCTTC. Its translation: CASIGPWRDEQFF.

This clonotype was recorded many times. The gene calls are TRBV13 and TRBJ2-5; TRBD2 is a possible D gene (6 bases). Trimming took 4 bases from V and 3 from J, leaving 15 bases between them. The CDR3 covers 15 residues. Germline lookup yields CDR1 PRHDT and CDR2 FYEKMQ (reference sequence). The CDR3: CASSSAGTDEETQYF. DNA for the CDR3: TGTGCCAGCAGCTCCGCCGGGACTGACGAAGAGACCCAGTACTTC. The whole variable domain, filled in from reference TRBV13 and TRBJ2-5, reads AAGVIQSPRHLIKEKRETATLKCYPIPRHDTVYWYQQGPGQDPQFLISFYEKMQSDKGSIPDRFSAQQFSDYHSELNMSSLELGDSALYFCASSSAGTDEETQYFGPGTRLLVL.

This clonotype was recorded at least ten times. The rearrangement links TRBV29-1 to TRBJ2-7, with 8 positions matching TRBD2. The V gene's germline CDR1 is SQVTM and CDR2 ANQGSEA. V shed 1 base and J 3 bases; nucleotides not matched to a gene: 11. The CDR3 runs 16 residues. For the CDR3, the DNA is TGCAGCGTTGAAGGCTCCCGGGAGGGGCAGATCTACGAGCAGTACTTC. Its protein is CSVEGSREGQIYEQYF.

The table lists this clonotype with many counts. CDR3 sequence: CASGLSGPDYNEQFF. In DNA, the CDR3 is TGTGCTAGTGGTTTGTCCGGTCCGGACTACAATGAGCAGTTCTTC. This rearrangement joins TRBV12-5 to TRBJ2-1; D call uncertain. V dropped 2 bases and J dropped 3 bases, with 11 bases sitting between them. The CDR3 loop spans 15 amino acids. The germline V gene has CDR1 LGHNT and CDR2 FRNRAP.

This clonotype appeared many times. The V call is TRBV2, the J call TRBJ2-7; 8 bases map to TRBD1. After removal of 5 bases from V and 1 base from J, the junction contained 7 bases not matched to a gene. Per germline, CDR1 SNHLY and CDR2 FYNNEI. The CDR3 is 15 residues long. The CDR3 bases are TGTGCCAGCAGTCCTGGACAGGGTTGGTCCTACGAGCAGTACTTC. The encoded protein is CASSPGQGWSYEQYF.

In its sample, this clonotype was seen many times. The V call is TRBV18, the J call TRBJ1-1; no reliable D call. V was trimmed by 6 bases and J by 4 bases, leaving 12 bases between them. The CDR3 covers 13 residues. Germline V lookup: CDR1 KGHSH, CDR2 LQKENI. The CDR3: CASSPDISTEAFF. DNA for the CDR3: TGTGCCAGCTCGCCAGACATTTCCACTGAAGCTTTCTTT.

This clonotype was counted at least ten times. CDR3 sequence reads: CASSTNPGANVLTF. CDR3 DNA: TGTGCCAGCTCAACAAATCCTGGGGCCAACGTCCTGACTTTC. This chain uses TRBV6-5 with TRBJ2-6; D is unclear. Trimming cost V 8 bases and J 2 bases, with 10 bases left between them. The CDR3 runs to 14 residues. In germline, CDR1 is MNHEY, CDR2 SVGAGI.

This clonotype was picked up many times. The chain uses TRBV21-1 and TRBJ2-4; the table names TRBD2, a call not compared with the DNA. TRBV21-1 represents a pseudogene. The CDR3 is 16 amino acids. The CDR3: CASSANSGGEKNIQYF. The CDR3, as DNA: TGTGCCAGCAGCGCGAATAGCGGGGGTGAGAAAAACATTCAGTACTTC.

This clonotype was recorded at least ten times. The chain uses TRBV28 and TRBJ2-7; a possible D gene is TRBD1 (5 bases). Germline V gene data show CDR1 as MDHEN and CDR2 as SYDVKM. This CDR3 has 13 residues. With 7 bases removed from V and 3 bases from J, the gap between germline ends came to 13 bases. CDR3 DNA sequence: TGTGCCAGCACCAACCCACAGGACTACGAGCAGTACTTC. It is translated as CASTNPQDYEQYF.

This clonotype showed up many times. The rearrangement links TRBV11-2 to TRBJ2-5; D is unclear. The germline CDR1 and CDR2 sequences are SGHAT and FQNNGV. The CDR3 totals 17 residues. Trimming left V 5 bases short and J 1 base short, with 20 bases between. CDR3 bases: TGTGCCAGCAGCCCATCTTCGGGCCTCGGCTCCCAAGAGACCCAGTACTTC. Residues: CASSPSSGLGSQETQYF.

The chain has TRBV5-3 and TRBJ1-1; D unresolved. TRBV5-3 belongs to the ORF category, with a function that is uncertain. This CDR3 is built from 14 residues. CDR3 amino acids: CATDGGGMNTEAFF. The CDR3 region has the DNA TGTGCAACGGACGGAGGAGGAATGAACACTGAAGCTTTCTTT.

The rearrangement joins TRBV7-3 to TRBJ2-3; 11 bases match TRBD2. This CDR3 comprises 18 residues. Germline CDR1 SGHTA, CDR2 FQGTGA. Trimming cost V 0 bases and J 2 bases; bases outside gene matches: 7. The CDR3: CASSLTFGTSGLTDTQYF. The CDR3 DNA follows: TGTGCCAGCAGCTTAACGTTCGGGACTAGCGGTCTCACAGATACGCAGTATTTT.

This clonotype was observed many times. This chain joins TRBV28 and TRBJ2-5, with D uncertain. The CDR3 runs 13 residues. Germline values: CDR1 MDHEN, CDR2 SYDVKM. V shed 3 bases and J shed 5 bases, with 10 bases lying between them. CDR3 sequence (DNA): TGTGCCAGCAGTTTGGTAGTATATGAGACCCAGTACTTC. Residues: CASSLVVYETQYF.

This clonotype has a handful of counts. Just one base apart from a much larger clone, this may be a read error. CDR3 region: CASSTVGGRTGTQYF. The CDR3 region has the DNA TGTGCCAGTTCAACGGTCGGGGGCCGCACAGGTACGCAGTATTTT. The chain has TRBV19 and TRBJ2-3, with D perhaps assigned TRBD1 or TRBD2 (6 bases each). Per the germline V gene, CDR1 is LNHDA and CDR2 is SQIVND (reference sequence). The CDR3 sequence is 15 residues long.

This clonotype was counted at least ten times. V is TRBV19 and J is TRBJ2-1; maybe TRBD2 (6 bases). This CDR3 spans 14 amino acids. The V gene lost 1 base and the J gene lost 4 bases, with 8 bases spanning the gap. Germline V gene sequence: CDR1 LNHDA, CDR2 SQIVND (reference sequence). The CDR3 protein is CASSIVGGYNEQFF. The CDR3 DNA reads as TGTGCCAGTAGTATAGTCGGGGGTTACAATGAGCAGTTCTTC.

With regard to this clonotype: Possible read error: a much larger clone is one base away. The chain has TRBV9 and TRBJ2-7; D might be TRBD1 (5 bases). Trimming stripped 3 bases from V and 3 bases from J, with 16 bases between. The CDR3 is 15 residues long. Germline values: CDR1 SGDLS, CDR2 YYNGEE. The chain's CDR3 is CASSEEGQGNYEQYF. The CDR3 DNA reads TGTGCCAGCAGCGAGGAAGGGCAGGGCAACTACGAGCAGTACTTC.